This TCR beta chain was identified during a study of OX40 agonist ivuxolimab in advanced cancers. Some clones are missing from TCRdb's copy, which holds only in-frame ones; the method was immunoSEQ multiplex PCR. The repertoire holds more than 60,000 clones, with 65% to 85% as singletons. V shed 1 base and J 8 bases; nucleotides not matched to a gene: 7. The germline V gene encodes CDR1 SGHNT and CDR2 YYREEE (reference sequence). CDR3 length: 15 residues. Here the sequenced sample was CD4+ or CD8+ T cells sorted from blood, taken in a trial of the OX40 agonist ivuxolimab. The chain combines TRBV5-4 with TRBJ1-2; TRBD1 agrees at 11 bases. The sequence came from an adult with an advanced solid tumor such as melanoma, head and neck, liver or kidney cancer. The CDR3 reads CASSLRTGTGGGYTF. The CDR3 bases are TGTGCCAGCAGCTTGCGGACCGGGACAGGGGGGGGCTACACCTTC.